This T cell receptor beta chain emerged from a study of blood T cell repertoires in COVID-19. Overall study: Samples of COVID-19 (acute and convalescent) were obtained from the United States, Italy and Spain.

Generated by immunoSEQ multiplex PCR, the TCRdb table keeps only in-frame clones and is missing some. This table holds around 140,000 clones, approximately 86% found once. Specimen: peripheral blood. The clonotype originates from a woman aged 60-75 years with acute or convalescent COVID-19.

This CDR3 is CASSEGGKETQYF. CDR3 nucleotide sequence: TGCGCCAGCAGTGAGGGAGGGAAGGAGACCCAGTACTTC. This sequence joins TRBV10-1 and TRBJ2-5; D is possibly TRBD2 (6 bases). The V gene lost 2 bases and the J gene lost 5 bases, with 9 bases spanning the gap. The CDR3 contains 13 residues. Germline V gene sequence: CDR1 WNHNN, CDR2 SYGVQD (reference sequence).